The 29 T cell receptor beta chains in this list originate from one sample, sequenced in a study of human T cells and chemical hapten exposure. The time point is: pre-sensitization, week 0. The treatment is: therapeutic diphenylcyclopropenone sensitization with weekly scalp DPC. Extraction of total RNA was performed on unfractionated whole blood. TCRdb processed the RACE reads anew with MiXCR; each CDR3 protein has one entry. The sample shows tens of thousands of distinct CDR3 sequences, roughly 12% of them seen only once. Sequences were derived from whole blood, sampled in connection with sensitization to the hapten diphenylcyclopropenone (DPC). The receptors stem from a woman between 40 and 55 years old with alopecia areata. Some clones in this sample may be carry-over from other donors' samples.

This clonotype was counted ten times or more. This chain's CDR3 is CASSQSLGPPDTQYF. The DNA of the CDR3 is TGCGCCAGCAGCCAATCCCTGGGACCTCCAGATACGCAGTATTTT. The chain links TRBV4-3 to TRBJ2-3; D tentatively fits TRBD1 or TRBD2 (5 bases each). With 2 bases removed from V and 4 bases from J, the gap between germline ends came to 13 bases. Germline V lookup: CDR1 LGHNA, CDR2 YSLEER. This CDR3 has 15 amino acids.

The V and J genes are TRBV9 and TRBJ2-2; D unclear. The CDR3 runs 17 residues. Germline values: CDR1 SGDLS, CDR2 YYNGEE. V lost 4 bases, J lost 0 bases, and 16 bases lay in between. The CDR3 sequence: CASSPTPPSANTGELFF. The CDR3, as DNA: TGTGCCAGCAGCCCTACACCGCCTTCGGCGAACACCGGGGAGCTGTTTTTT.

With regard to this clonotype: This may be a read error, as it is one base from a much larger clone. The CDR3 nucleotides read TGTGTCAGCAGCGCGACTAGCGGGGGAATCAATGAGCAGTTCTTC. Translated, it gives CVSSATSGGINEQFF. The V and J genes are TRBV6-5 and TRBJ2-1, with 12 bases fitting TRBD2. The CDR3 consists of 15 residues. The germline gives CDR1 MNHEY, CDR2 SVGAGI.

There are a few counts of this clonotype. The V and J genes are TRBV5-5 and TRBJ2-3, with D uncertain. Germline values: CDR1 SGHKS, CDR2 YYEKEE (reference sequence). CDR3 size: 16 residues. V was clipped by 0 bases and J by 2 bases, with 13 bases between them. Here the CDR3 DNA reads TGTGCCAGCAGCTTGGCCACACAGAGATACACAGATACGCAGTATTTT. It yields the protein CASSLATQRYTDTQYF.

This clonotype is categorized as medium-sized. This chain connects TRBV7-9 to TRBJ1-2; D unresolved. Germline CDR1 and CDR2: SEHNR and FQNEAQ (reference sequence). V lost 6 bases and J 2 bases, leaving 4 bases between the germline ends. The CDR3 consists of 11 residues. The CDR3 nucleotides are TGTGCCAGCAGTTCCAACTATGGCTACACCTTC. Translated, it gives CASSSNYGYTF.

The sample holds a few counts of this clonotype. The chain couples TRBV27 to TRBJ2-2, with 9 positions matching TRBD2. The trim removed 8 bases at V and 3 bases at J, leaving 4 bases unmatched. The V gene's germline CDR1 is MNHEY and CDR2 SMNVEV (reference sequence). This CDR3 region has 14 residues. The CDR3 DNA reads TGTGCCAGCTCGATAGCGGGGGACACCGGGGAGCTGTTTTTT. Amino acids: CASSIAGDTGELFF.

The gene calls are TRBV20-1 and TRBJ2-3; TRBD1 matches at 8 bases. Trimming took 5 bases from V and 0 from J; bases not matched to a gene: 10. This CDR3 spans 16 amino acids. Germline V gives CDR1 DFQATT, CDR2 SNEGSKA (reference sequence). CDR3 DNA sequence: TGCAGTGCTTACCCCGGACAGGGACTGAGCACAGATACGCAGTATTTT. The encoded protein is CSAYPGQGLSTDTQYF.

The CDR3, as DNA: TGTGCCAGCAGTATCGGACTAGCGGAATACAATGAGCAGTTCTTC. It encodes CASSIGLAEYNEQFF. V is TRBV11-2 and J is TRBJ2-1, with 10 bases lining up with TRBD2. After removal of 6 bases from V and 4 bases from J, the junction contained 6 bases not matched to a gene. Per the germline V gene, CDR1 is SGHAT and CDR2 is FQNNGV. The CDR3 has 15 amino acids.

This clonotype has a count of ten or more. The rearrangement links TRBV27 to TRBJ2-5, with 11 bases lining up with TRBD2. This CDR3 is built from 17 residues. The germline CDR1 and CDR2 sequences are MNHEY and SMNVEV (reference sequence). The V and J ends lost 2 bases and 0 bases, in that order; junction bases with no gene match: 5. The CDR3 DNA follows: TGTGCCAGCAGTTTAGGTCTAGCGGGAGGCAACCAAGAGACCCAGTACTTC. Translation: CASSLGLAGGNQETQYF.

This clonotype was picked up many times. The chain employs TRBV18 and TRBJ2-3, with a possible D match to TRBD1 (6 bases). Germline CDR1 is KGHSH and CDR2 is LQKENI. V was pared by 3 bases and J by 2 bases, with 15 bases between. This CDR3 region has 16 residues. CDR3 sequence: CASSPGTLSHTDTQYF. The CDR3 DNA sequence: TGTGCCAGCTCACCCGGGACACTGAGCCACACAGATACGCAGTATTTT.

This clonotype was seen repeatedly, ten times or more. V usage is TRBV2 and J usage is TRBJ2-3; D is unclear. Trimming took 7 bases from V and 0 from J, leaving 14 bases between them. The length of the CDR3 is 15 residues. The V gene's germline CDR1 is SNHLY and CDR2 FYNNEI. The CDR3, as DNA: TGTGCCAGCAACACCGTCGGGCGGAGCACAGATACGCAGTATTTT. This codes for CASNTVGRSTDTQYF.

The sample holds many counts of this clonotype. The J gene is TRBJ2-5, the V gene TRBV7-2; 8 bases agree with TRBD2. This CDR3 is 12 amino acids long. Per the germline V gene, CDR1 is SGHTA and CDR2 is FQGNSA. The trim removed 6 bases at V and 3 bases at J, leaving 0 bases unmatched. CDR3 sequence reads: CASSSGEETQYF. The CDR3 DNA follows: TGTGCCAGCAGTAGCGGGGAAGAGACCCAGTACTTC. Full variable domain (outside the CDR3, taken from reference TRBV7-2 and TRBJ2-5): GAGVSQSPSNKVTEKGKDVELRCDPISGHTALYWYRQSLGQGLEFLIYFQGNSAPDKSGLPSDRFSAERTGGSVSTLTIQRTQQEDSAVYLCASSSGEETQYFGPGTRLLVL.

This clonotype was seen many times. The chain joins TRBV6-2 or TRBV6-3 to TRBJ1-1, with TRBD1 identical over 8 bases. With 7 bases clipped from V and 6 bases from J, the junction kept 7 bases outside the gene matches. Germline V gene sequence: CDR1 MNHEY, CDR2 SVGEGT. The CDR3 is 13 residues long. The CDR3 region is CASNDRGISEAFF. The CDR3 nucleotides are TGTGCCAGCAATGACAGGGGAATCTCTGAAGCTTTCTTT.

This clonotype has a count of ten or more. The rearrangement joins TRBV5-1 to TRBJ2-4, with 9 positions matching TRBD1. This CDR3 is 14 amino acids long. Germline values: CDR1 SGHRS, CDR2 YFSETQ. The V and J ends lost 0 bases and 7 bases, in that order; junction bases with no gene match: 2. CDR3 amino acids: CASSLAGQGNIQYF. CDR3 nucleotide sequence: TGCGCCAGCAGCTTGGCGGGACAGGGCAACATTCAGTACTTC.

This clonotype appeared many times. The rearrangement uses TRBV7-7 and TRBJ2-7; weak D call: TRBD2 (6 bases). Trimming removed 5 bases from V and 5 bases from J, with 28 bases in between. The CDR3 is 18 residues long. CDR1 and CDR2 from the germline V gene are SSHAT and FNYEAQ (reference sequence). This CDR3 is CASSPPGLRLWLCHEQYF. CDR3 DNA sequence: TGTGCCAGCAGCCCTCCGGGACTGAGGCTTTGGTTATGCCACGAGCAGTACTTC.

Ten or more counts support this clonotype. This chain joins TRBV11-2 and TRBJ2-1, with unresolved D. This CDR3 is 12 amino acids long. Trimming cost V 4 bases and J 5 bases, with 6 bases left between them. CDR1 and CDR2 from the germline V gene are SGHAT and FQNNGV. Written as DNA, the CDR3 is TGTGCCAGCAGCTCCGACGACAATGAGCAGTTCTTC. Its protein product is CASSSDDNEQFF.

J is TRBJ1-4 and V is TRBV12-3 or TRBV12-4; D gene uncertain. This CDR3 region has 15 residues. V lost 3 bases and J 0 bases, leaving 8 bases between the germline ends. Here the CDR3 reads CASSFAGSTNEKLFF. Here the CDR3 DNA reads TGTGCCAGCAGTTTTGCGGGGTCAACTAATGAAAAACTGTTTTTT.

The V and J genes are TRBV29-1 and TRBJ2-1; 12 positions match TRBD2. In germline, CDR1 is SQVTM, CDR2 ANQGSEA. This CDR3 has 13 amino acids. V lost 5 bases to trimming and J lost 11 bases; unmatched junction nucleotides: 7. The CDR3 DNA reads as TGCAGCGTTAAGACTAGCGGGAGCCGGAAGCAGTTCTTC. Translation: CSVKTSGSRKQFF.

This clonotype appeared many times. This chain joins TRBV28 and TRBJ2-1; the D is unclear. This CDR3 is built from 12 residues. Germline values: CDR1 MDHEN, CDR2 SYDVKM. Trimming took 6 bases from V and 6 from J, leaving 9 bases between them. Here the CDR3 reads CASSFGRNEQFF. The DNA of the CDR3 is TGTGCCAGCAGCTTCGGGCGCAATGAGCAGTTCTTC.

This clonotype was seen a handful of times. The CDR3, as DNA: TGCGCCAGCAGCCATGAGACGGGGGTCTCTGGAAACACCATATATTTT. This encodes CASSHETGVSGNTIYF. The chain has TRBV5-1 and TRBJ1-3; possibly TRBD1 for D (5 bases). The CDR3 contains 16 residues. The V gene's germline CDR1 is SGHRS and CDR2 YFSETQ. V lost 4 bases to trimming and J lost 0 bases, with 14 bases between them.

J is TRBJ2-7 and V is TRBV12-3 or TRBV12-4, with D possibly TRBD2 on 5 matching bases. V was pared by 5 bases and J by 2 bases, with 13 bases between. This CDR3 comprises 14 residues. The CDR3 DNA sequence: TGTGCCAGCAGTCCACTTAGCGTCGCCTACGAGCAGTACTTC. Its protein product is CASSPLSVAYEQYF.

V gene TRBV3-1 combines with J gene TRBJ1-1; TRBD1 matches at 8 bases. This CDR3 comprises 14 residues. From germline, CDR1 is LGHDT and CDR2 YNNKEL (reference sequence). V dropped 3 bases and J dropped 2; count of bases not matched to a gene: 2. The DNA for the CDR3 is TGTGCCAGCAGCCACAGGGGGCTTAACACTGAAGCTTTCTTT. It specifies CASSHRGLNTEAFF.

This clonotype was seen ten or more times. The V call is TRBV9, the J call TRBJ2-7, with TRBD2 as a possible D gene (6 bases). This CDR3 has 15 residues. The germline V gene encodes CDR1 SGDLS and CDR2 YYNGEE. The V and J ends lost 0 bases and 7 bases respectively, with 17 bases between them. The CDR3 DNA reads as TGTGCCAGCAGCGTAGTAGGAGCGCCGGGAGAGGAGCAGTACTTC. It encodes CASSVVGAPGEEQYF. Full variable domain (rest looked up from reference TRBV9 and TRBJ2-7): DSGVTQTPKHLITATGQRVTLRCSPRSGDLSVYWYQQSLDQGLQFLIQYYNGEERAKGNILERFSAQQFPDLHSELNLSSLELGDSALYFCASSVVGAPGEEQYFGPGTRLTVT.

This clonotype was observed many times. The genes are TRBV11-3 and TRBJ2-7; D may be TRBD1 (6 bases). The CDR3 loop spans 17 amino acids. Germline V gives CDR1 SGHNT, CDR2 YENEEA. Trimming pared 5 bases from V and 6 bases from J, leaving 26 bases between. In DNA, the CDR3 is TGTGCCAGCAGCCCGGTGGAAAGGACAGATTACGATTCCGAGCAGTACTTC. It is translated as CASSPVERTDYDSEQYF.

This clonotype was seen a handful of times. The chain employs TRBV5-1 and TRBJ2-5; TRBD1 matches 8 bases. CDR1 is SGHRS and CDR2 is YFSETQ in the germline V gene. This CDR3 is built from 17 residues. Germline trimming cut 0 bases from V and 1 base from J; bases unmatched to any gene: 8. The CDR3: CASSLAGAGTGQETQYF. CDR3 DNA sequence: TGCGCCAGCAGCTTGGCGGGTGCCGGGACAGGCCAAGAGACCCAGTACTTC.

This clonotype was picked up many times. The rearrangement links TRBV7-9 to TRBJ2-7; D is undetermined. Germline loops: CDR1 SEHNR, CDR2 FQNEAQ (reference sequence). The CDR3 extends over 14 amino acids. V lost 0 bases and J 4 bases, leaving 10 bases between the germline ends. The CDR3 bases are TGTGCCAGCAGCTTAGCGGGGAAAGAATACGAGCAGTACTTC. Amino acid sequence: CASSLAGKEYEQYF.

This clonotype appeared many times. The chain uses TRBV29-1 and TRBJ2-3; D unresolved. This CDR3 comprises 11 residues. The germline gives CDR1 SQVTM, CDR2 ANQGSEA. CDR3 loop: CNLKGTDTQYF. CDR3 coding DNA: TGCAACCTGAAGGGTACAGATACGCAGTATTTT.

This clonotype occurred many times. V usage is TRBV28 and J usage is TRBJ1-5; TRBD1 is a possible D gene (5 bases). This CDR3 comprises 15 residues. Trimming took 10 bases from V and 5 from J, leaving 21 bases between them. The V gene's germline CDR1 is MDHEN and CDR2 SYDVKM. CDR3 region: CATGVGGGRDQPQHF. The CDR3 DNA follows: TGTGCCACCGGCGTCGGGGGGGGAAGGGATCAGCCCCAGCATTTT.

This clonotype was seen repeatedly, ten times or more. CDR3 region: CSVAVTVGEQYF. The CDR3 DNA follows: TGCAGCGTTGCGGTAACAGTAGGGGAGCAGTACTTC. The chain joins TRBV29-1 to TRBJ2-7, with D uncertain. V was cut by 4 bases and J by 7 bases, with 14 bases left in between. Germline CDR1 and CDR2: SQVTM and ANQGSEA. The CDR3 runs 12 residues.